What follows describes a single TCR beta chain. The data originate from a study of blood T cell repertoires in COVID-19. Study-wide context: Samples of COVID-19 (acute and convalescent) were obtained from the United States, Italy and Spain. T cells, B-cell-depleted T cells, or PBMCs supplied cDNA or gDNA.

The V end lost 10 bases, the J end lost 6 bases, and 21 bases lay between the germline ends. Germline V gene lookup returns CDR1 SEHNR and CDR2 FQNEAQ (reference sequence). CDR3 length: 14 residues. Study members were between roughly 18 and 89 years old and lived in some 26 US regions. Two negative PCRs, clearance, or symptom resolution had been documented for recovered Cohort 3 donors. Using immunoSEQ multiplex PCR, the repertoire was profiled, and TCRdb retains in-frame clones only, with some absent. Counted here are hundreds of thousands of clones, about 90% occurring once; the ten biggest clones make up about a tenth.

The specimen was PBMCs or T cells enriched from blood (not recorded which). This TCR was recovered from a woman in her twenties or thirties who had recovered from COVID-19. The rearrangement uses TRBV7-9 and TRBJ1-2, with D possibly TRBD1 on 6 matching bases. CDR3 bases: TGTGCCACCTCACGGGACATAACTCTGGATGGCTACACCTTC. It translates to CATSRDITLDGYTF.